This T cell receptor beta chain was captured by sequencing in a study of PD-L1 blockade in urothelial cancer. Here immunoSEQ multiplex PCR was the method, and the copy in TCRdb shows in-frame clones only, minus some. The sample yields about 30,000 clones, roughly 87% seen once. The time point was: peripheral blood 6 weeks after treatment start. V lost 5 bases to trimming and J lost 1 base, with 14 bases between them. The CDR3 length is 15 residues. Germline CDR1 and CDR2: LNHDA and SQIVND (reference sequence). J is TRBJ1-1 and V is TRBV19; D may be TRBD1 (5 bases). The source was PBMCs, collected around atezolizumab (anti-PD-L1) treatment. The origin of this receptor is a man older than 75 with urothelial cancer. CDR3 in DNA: TGTGCCAGTAGTCCCCGCAAGGGGAAGAACACTGAAGCTTTCTTT. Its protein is CASSPRKGKNTEAFF.